These 11 T cell receptor beta chains were sequenced from one sample in a study of blood T cell repertoires in COVID-19. Profiling relied on immunoSEQ multiplex PCR, and the TCRdb table lists in-frame clones only, not all of them. The sample yields roughly 100,000 clones, almost 85% seen once. Sequencing used peripheral blood. Source of these receptors: a man in his forties with active or convalescent COVID-19.

This clone came up many times. The chain combines TRBV3-1 (or the pseudogene TRBV3-2) with TRBJ2-1; 11 nucleotides match TRBD1. Germline values: CDR1 LGHDT, CDR2 YNNKEL (reference sequence). The CDR3 loop spans 16 amino acids. Germline trimming cut 2 bases from V and 6 bases from J; bases unmatched to any gene: 6. This CDR3 reads CASSQPGTGGVNEQFF. CDR3 DNA sequence: TGTGCCAGCAGCCAACCCGGGACAGGGGGAGTCAATGAGCAGTTCTTC.

The chain has TRBV19 and TRBJ2-7; 11 positions agree with TRBD2. The CDR3 has 16 residues. J gave up 3 bases and V 3 bases, and 7 bases lay outside the gene matches. From germline, CDR1 is LNHDA and CDR2 SQIVND (reference sequence). The CDR3 bases are TGTGCCAGTAGTATGGCGGCTAGCGGGGGGATCTACGAGCAGTACTTC. Amino acids: CASSMAASGGIYEQYF.

This chain links TRBV12-3 or TRBV12-4 with TRBJ1-5; D remains ambiguous. The V end was cut by 6 bases, the J end by 8 bases, with 8 bases between. This CDR3 comprises 11 residues. CDR3 amino acids: CASSVAKPQHF. In DNA, the CDR3 is TGTGCCAGCAGCGTAGCCAAGCCCCAGCATTTT.

The chain carries TRBV6-2 or TRBV6-3 and TRBJ2-7; 12 bases agree with TRBD2. The CDR3 loop spans 16 amino acids. Germline CDR1 MNHEY, CDR2 SVGEGT. Germline trimming cut 6 bases from V and 2 bases from J; bases unmatched to any gene: 8. DNA for the CDR3: TGTGCCAGCAGCGGTCAAGGACTAGCGGGGCCCTACGAGCAGTACTTC. Residues: CASSGQGLAGPYEQYF.

This CDR3 reads CATSSQWREGSNQPQHF. The CDR3 DNA reads as TGTGCCACCAGCAGCCAGTGGAGGGAAGGCAGCAATCAGCCCCAGCATTTT. The rearrangement joins TRBV15 to TRBJ1-5; D not resolved. Germline values: CDR1 LNHNV, CDR2 YYDKDF (reference sequence). V was clipped by 3 bases and J by 1 base, with 16 bases between them. CDR3 length equals 17 residues.

This chain joins TRBV5-6 and TRBJ2-5, with TRBD1 identical over 7 bases. V lost 2 bases to trimming and J lost 5 bases; unmatched junction nucleotides: 12. CDR1 and CDR2 from the germline V gene are SGHDT and YYEEEE. CDR3 length equals 16 residues. In nucleotides, the CDR3 is TGTGCCAGCAGCTTTCCGGTGACAGGGAGAGGGGAGACCCAGTACTTC. The encoded protein is CASSFPVTGRGETQYF. Full variable domain (missing parts from reference TRBV5-6 and TRBJ2-5): DAGVTQSPTHLIKTRGQQVTLRCSPKSGHDTVSWYQQALGQGPQFIFQYYEEEERQRGNFPDRFSGHQFPNYSSELNVNALLLGDSALYLCASSFPVTGRGETQYFGPGTRLLVL.

The rearrangement links TRBV6-5 to TRBJ1-2; the D is unclear. Trimming removed 0 bases at V and 1 base at J, with 9 bases between. This CDR3 contains 15 residues. Germline loops: CDR1 MNHEY, CDR2 SVGAGI. The CDR3 protein is CASSYSGVDNYGYTF. The CDR3, as DNA: TGTGCCAGCAGTTACTCTGGAGTGGATAACTATGGCTACACCTTC.

V usage is TRBV5-4 and J usage is TRBJ1-1, with 9 bases lining up with TRBD1. CDR1 SGHNT and CDR2 YYREEE come from the germline V gene (reference sequence). This CDR3 comprises 16 residues. V shed 0 bases and J 4 bases; nucleotides not matched to a gene: 7. In DNA form, the CDR3 reads TGTGCCAGCAGCTTGGAGGGGGGACAGGGTGGCACTGAAGCTTTCTTT. Amino acid sequence: CASSLEGGQGGTEAFF.

The CDR3 loop reads CASSDRGEGYTF. In nucleotides, the CDR3 is TGTGCCAGCAGTGACAGGGGAGAGGGCTACACCTTC. V usage is TRBV9 and J usage is TRBJ1-2; 8 positions agree with TRBD1. The CDR3 length is 12 residues. V trimming: 5 bases; J trimming: 8 bases; junction bases outside the gene matches: 5. CDR1 SGDLS and CDR2 YYNGEE come from the germline V gene.

The sample holds a few counts of this clone. The J gene is TRBJ2-3, the V gene TRBV24-1, with no clear D. CDR3 size: 12 residues. V dropped 5 bases and J dropped 2 bases, with 4 bases sitting between them. Germline V CDR1 and CDR2: KGHDR, SFDVKD. CDR3 in DNA: TGTGCCACCAGTGCCTCCACAGATACGCAGTATTTT. This codes for CATSASTDTQYF.

The V gene is TRBV18, the J gene TRBJ2-2; TRBD1 might be the D (6 bases). This CDR3 is built from 14 residues. Germline CDR1 KGHSH, CDR2 LQKENI. V was cut by 5 bases and J by 1 base, with 8 bases left in between. CDR3 loop: CASSEGVNTGELFF. CDR3 coding DNA: TGTGCCAGCTCAGAGGGGGTGAACACCGGGGAGCTGTTTTTT.